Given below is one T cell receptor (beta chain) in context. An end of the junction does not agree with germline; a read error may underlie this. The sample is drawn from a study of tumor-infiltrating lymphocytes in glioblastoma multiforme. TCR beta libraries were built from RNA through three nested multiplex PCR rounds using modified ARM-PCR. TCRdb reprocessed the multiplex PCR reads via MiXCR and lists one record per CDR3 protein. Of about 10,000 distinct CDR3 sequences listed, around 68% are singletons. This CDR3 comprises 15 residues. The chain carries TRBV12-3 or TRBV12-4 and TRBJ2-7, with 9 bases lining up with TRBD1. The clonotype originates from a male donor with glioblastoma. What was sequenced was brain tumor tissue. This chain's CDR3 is CASSSRTGAHYDQYF. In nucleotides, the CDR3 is TGTGCCAGCAGTTCCCGGACAGGGGCCCACTACGATCAGTACTTC.